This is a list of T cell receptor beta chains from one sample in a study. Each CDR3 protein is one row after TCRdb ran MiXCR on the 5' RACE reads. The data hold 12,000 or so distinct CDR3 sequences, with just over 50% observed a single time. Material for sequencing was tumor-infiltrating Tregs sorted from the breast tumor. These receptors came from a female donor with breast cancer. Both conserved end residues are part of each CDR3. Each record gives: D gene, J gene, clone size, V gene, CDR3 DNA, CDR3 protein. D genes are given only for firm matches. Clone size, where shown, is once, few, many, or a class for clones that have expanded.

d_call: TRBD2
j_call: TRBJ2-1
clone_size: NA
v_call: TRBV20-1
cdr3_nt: TGCAGTGCTACTCGCGGGAGCTCCTACAATGAGCAGTCCTTC
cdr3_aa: CSATRGSSYNEQSF

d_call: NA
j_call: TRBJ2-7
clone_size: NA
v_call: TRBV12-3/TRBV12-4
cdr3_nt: TGTGCCAGCAGTCTCCAAGGGGCTGCGCAGTACTTC
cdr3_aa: CASSLQGAAQYF

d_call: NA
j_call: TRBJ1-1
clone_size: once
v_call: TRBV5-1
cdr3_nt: TGCGCCAGCAGCTTGCGGTGGGGCACTGAAGCTTTCTTT
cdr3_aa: CASSLRWGTEAFF

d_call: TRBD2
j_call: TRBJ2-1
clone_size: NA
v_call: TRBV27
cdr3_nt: TGTGCCAGCAGATGGACTAGCGGGAGCTCCTACAATAAGCAGTTCTTC
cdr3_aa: CASRWTSGSSYNKQFF

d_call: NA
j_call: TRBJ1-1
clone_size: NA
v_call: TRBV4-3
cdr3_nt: TGCGCCAGCAGCCAAGATTCAAACACTAAAGCTTTCTTT
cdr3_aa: CASSQDSNTKAFF

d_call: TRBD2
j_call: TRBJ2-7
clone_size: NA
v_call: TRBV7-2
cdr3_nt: TGTGCCAGCAGCCAGGGACTAGCGGGAGTGAGGCAGTACTTC
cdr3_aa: CASSQGLAGVRQYF

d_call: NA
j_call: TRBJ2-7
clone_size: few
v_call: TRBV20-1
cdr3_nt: TGCAGTGCTAGAGCGGGTCTTAGACAAGGAGGATACGAGCAGTACTTC
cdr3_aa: CSARAGLRQGGYEQYF

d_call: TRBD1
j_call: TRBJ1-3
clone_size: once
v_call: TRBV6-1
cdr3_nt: TGTGCCAGCAGCGTCAACAGGGGTCCCATATATTTT
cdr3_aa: CASSVNRGPIYF

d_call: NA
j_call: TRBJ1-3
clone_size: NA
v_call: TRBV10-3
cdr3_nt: TGTGCCATCAGTCCGGTTGGCACTGGAAACACCATATATTTT
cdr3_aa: CAISPVGTGNTIYF

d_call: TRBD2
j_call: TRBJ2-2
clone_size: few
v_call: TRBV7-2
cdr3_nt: TGTGCCAGCAGCCCGACTAGCGGGAGGGCCTTAACCGGGGAGCTGTTTTTT
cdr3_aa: CASSPTSGRALTGELFF

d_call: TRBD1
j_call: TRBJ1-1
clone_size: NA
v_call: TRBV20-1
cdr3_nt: TGCAGTCCGGCTAGGACAGGGGAATCTGAAGCTTTCTTT
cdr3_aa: CSPARTGESEAFF

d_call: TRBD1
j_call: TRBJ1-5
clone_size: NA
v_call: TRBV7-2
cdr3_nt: TGTGCCAGCAGGCGACAGGGGTTTAATCAGCCCCAGCATTTT
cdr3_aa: CASRRQGFNQPQHF

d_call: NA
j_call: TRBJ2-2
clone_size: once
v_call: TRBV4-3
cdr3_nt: TGTGCCAGCAGCGATGCTTACACCGGGGAGCTGTTTTTT
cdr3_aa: CASSDAYTGELFF

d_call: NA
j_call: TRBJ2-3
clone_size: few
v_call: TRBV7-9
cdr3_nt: TGTGCCAGCAGCTTAGGTAGCACAGATACGCAGTATTTT
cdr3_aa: CASSLGSTDTQYF

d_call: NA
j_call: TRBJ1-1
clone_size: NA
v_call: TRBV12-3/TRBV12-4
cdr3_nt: TGTGCCAGCCGGCGGGCAGGAGCGACTGAAGCTTTCTTT
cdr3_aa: CASRRAGATEAFF

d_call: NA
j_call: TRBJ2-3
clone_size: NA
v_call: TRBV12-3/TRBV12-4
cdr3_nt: TGTGCCAGCACCAGCACAGATACGCAGTATTTT
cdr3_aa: CASTSTDTQYF

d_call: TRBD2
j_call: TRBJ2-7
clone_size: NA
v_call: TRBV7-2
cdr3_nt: TGTGCCAGCAGCTTAGATAGCGGGCGAGGCTCCTACGAGCAGTACTTC
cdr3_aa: CASSLDSGRGSYEQYF

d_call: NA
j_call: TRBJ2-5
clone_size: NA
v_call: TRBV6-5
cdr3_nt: TGTGCCAGCAGTTACTCTCCGAACCAAGAGACCCAGTACTTC
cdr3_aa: CASSYSPNQETQYF

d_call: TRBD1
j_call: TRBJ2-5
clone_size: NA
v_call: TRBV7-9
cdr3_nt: TGTGCCAGCAGCCCAATGGGACAGGGGGCAGGAATGGGAGAGACCCAGTACTTC
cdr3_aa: CASSPMGQGAGMGETQYF

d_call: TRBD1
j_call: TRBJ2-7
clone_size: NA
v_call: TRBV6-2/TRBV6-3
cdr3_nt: TGTACCAGCATCTTACGTCGGACAGGGGGGTCCTACGAGCAGTACTTC
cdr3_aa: CTSILRRTGGSYEQYF

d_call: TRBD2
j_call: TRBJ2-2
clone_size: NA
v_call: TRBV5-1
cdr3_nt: TGCGCCAGCAGCTCGCTAGCGGGTAACACCGGGGAGCTGTTTTTT
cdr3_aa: CASSSLAGNTGELFF

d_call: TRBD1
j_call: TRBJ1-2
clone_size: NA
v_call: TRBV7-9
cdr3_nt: TGTGCCAGCAGCTTAGTGGGACAGGGGAGAAATGGCTACACCTTC
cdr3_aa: CASSLVGQGRNGYTF

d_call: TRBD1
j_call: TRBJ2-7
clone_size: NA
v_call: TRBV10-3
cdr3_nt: TGTGCCATCACGAGGACAGGGGACAGGGACGAGCAGTACTTC
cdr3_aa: CAITRTGDRDEQYF

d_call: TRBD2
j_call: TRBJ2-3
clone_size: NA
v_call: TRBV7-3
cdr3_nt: TGTGCCAGCAGCTTATCGCGGGGGAGCACAGATACGCAGTATTTT
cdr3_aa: CASSLSRGSTDTQYF

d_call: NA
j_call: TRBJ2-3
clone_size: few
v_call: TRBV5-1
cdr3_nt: TGCGCCAGCAGCCTTAGCTGGAGCTCGGGAGATACGCAGTATTTT
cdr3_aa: CASSLSWSSGDTQYF

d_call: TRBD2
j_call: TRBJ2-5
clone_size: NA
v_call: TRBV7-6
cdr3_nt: TGTGCCAGCAGCAATAATAGCGGGAGAGGCGAGACCCAGTACTTC
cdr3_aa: CASSNNSGRGETQYF

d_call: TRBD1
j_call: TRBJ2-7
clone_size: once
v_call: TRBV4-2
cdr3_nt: TGTGCCAGCACCAGGTCCGCCGGGACAGGCGAATCCTACGAGCAGTACTTC
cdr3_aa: CASTRSAGTGESYEQYF

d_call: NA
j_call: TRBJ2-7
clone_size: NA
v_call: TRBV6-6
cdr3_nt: TGTGCCAGCAGGGAGGGGGGCGAGCAGTACTTC
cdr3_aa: CASREGGEQYF

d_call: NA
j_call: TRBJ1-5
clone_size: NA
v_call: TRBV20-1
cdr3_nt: TGCAGTGCCTCGGGACCATTTTCTGGGGGCAATCAGCCCCAGCATTTT
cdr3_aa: CSASGPFSGGNQPQHF

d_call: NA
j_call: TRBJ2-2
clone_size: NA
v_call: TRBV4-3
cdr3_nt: TGCGCCAGCAGCCAAGATTATGGGACCGGGGAGCTGTTTTTT
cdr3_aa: CASSQDYGTGELFF

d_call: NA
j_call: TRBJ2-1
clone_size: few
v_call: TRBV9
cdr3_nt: TGTGCCAGCAGCGTACACAGGATAAGCGATGAGCAGTTCTTC
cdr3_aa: CASSVHRISDEQFF

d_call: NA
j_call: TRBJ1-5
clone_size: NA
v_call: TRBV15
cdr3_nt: TGTGCCACCAGCAGACAGGGTTTGCAGCCCCAGCATTTT
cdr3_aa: CATSRQGLQPQHF

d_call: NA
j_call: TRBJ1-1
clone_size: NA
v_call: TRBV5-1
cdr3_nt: TGCGCCAGCAGCTTGGATCCGGGACAACTGAACACTGAAGCTTTCTTT
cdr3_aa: CASSLDPGQLNTEAFF

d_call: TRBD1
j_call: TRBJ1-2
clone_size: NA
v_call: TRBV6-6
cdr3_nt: TGTGCCAGCGGGGGACAGGAAGGGTATGGCTACACCTTC
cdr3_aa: CASGGQEGYGYTF

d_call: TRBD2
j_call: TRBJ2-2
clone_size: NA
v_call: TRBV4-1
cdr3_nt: TGCGCCAGCAGCCGGACTAGCGGGAGGGAGACCGGGGAGCTGTTTTTT
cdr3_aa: CASSRTSGRETGELFF

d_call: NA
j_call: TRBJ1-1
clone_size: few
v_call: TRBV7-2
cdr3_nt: TGTGCCAGCAGTCTTAACACCCCCGGAGGGGGTGAAGCTTTCTTT
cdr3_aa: CASSLNTPGGGEAFF

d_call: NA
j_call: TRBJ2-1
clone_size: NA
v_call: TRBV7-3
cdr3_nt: TGTGCCAGCAGCTTAGCGGCGGGACGCCACAATGAGCAGTTCTTC
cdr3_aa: CASSLAAGRHNEQFF

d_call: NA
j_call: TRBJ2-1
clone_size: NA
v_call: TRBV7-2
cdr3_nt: TGTGCCGGCAGCGTGACAGGTACAAATGAGCAGTTCTTC
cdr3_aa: CAGSVTGTNEQFF

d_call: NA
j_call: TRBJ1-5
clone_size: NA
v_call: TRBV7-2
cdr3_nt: TGTGCCAGCGCCTTCCCGGGGCAGCCCCAGCATTTT
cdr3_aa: CASAFPGQPQHF

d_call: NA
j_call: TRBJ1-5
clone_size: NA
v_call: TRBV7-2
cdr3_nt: TGTGCCAGCAGCCAGGCGGGGATCAATCAGCCCCAGCATTTT
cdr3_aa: CASSQAGINQPQHF

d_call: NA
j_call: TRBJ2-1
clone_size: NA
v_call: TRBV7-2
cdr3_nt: TGTGCCAGCAGCTTAGACCGGGCAGACCCCTACAATGAGCAGTTCTTC
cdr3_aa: CASSLDRADPYNEQFF

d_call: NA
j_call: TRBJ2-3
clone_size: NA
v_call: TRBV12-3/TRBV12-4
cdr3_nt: TGTGCCAGCAGTTTATTCGGCAGCCAACAAAGCACAGATACGCAGTATTTT
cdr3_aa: CASSLFGSQQSTDTQYF

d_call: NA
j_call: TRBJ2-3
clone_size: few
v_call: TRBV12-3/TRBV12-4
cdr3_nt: TGTGCCAGCAGTTTAATGGGCGGCGGTCGACCAGATACGCAGTATTTT
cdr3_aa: CASSLMGGGRPDTQYF

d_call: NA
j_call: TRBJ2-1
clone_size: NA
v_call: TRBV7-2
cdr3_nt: TGTGCCAGCAGCTTATTAGGAGTTGGCAATGAGCAGTTCTTC
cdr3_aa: CASSLLGVGNEQFF

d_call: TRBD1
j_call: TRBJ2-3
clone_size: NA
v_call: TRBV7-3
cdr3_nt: TGTGCCAGCAGCTCGTACAGACAGGGGACGCAGTATTTT
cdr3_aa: CASSSYRQGTQYF

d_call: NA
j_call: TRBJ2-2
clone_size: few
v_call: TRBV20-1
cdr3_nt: TGCAGTGCTAGTGTACCCGGGGAGCTGTTTTTT
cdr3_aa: CSASVPGELFF

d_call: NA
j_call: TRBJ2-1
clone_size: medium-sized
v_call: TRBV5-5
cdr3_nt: TGTGCCAGCAGCGCAGACCCGGTCTACAATGAGCAGTTCTTC
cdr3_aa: CASSADPVYNEQFF

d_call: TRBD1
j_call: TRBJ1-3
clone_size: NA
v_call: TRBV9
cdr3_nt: TGTGCCAGCAGCGGGGACAGGGGACCCGGAAACACCATATATTTT
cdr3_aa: CASSGDRGPGNTIYF

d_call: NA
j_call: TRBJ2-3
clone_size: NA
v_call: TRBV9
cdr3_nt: TGTGCCAGCAGCGTTTGGGGAGATACGCAGTATTTT
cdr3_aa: CASSVWGDTQYF

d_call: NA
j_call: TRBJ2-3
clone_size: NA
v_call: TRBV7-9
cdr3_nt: TGTGCCAGCAGCCCCGAGACGGATACGCAGTATTTT
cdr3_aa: CASSPETDTQYF

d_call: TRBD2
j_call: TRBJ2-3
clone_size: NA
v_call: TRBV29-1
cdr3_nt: TGCAGCCGGGGGGACGGGGATACGCAGTATTTT
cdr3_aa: CSRGDGDTQYF

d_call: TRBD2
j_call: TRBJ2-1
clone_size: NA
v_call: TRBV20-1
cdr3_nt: TGCAGTGCTAGAGATGATGGGCTAGCGGCCGCCAATGAGCAGTTCTTC
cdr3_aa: CSARDDGLAAANEQFF

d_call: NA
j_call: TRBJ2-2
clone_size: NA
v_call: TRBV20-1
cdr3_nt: TGCAGTGCTAAGCACCGGGGAGGGAACACCGGGGAGCTGTTTTTT
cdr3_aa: CSAKHRGGNTGELFF

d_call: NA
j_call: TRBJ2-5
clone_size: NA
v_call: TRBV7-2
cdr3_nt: TGTGCCAGCAGCTTCGAAGGCAGACGAGTAGAGACCCAGTACTTC
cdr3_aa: CASSFEGRRVETQYF

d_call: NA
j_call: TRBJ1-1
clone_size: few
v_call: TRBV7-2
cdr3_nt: TGTGCCAGCAGCTTCCAGGTTCGGAACACTGAAGCTTTCTTT
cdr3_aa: CASSFQVRNTEAFF

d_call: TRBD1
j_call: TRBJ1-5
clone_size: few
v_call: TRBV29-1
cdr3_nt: TGCAGCGTTGAAGTGGGGGGCCGGGACAGGGACAATTCGTTTAGCAATCAGCCCCAGCATTTT
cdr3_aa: CSVEVGGRDRDNSFSNQPQHF

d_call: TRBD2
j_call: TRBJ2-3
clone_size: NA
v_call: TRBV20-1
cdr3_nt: TGCAGTGCTAGACCCGGACTAGCCGAGGGGGTAGATACGCAGTATTTT
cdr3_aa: CSARPGLAEGVDTQYF

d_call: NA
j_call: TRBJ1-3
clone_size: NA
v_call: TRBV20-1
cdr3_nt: TGCAGTGTTTGGGCCCCTACTGGAAACACCATATATTTT
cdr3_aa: CSVWAPTGNTIYF

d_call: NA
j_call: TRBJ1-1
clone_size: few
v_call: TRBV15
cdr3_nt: TGTGCCACCAGCAGATTCGTAGGGAAGGACACTGAAGCTTTCTTT
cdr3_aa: CATSRFVGKDTEAFF

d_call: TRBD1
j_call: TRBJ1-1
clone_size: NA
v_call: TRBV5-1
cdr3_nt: TGCGCCAGCAGCTTTTCCCGGACAGGTGAAGCTTTCTTT
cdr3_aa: CASSFSRTGEAFF